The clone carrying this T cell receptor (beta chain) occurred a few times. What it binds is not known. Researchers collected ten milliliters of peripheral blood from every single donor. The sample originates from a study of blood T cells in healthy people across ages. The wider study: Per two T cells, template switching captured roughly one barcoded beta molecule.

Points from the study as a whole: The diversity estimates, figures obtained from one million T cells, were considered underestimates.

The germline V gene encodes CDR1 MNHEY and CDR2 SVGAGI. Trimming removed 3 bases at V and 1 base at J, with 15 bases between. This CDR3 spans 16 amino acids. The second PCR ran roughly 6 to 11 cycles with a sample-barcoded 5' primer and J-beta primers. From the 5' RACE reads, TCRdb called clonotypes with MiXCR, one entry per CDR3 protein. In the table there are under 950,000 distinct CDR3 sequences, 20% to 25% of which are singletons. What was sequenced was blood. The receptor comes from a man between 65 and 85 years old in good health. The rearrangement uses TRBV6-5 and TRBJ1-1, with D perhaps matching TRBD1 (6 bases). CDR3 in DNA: TGTGCCAGCAGTTATAGTTGGGGGCGTCGGAACACTGAAGCTTTCTTT. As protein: CASSYSWGRRNTEAFF.